This entry lists 9 T cell receptor beta chains sequenced from one sample in a study of PD-1 blockade in classical Hodgkin lymphoma (TCRdb year 2020). Interpreted using the paper, the time point label stands for: cycle 4 day 1 (C4D1), after around six weeks of nivolumab. Every trial patient had relapsed following autologous stem cell transplantation, and prior brentuximab vedotin exposure was what differed among cohorts A, B and C. CD4+ T cells were purified from thawed PBMCs by magnetic negative selection with a Miltenyi CD4+ T cell isolation kit. The library was made by the immunoSEQ multiplex PCR assay. TCRdb re-hosts the immuneACCESS table, in-frame sequences only. Its copies lack some clones; in the studies checked, an unresolved V gene accounts for under half of them, and the cause for the rest is not known. The sample records 20,000 to 25,000 clones, roughly 76% of which are singletons. More than 3% of the sample lies in the top ten.

The specimen comprised CD4+ T cells from blood, sampled before the fourth cycle of nivolumab. Receptors originate from a human donor with classical Hodgkin lymphoma.

The chain carries TRBV4-1 and TRBJ1-5; 7 bases map to TRBD1. The germline CDR1 and CDR2 sequences are MGHRA and YSYEKL. J was trimmed by 6 bases and V by 4 bases; bases with no gene match: 15. This CDR3 comprises 17 residues. The CDR3 DNA follows: TGCGCCAGCAGCCTAGACAGGGATTTGAGTCGGGGTCAGCCCCAGCATTTT. This encodes CASSLDRDLSRGQPQHF.

The V and J genes are TRBV29-1 and TRBJ1-1; TRBD1 aligns across 8 bases. V shed 3 bases and J 1 base; nucleotides not matched to a gene: 7. The germline gives CDR1 SQVTM, CDR2 ANQGSEA. This CDR3 region has 15 residues. The CDR3 coding sequence is TGCAGCGTTGAGGGGACAGGCGGGGCGAACACTGAAGCTTTCTTT. The encoded protein is CSVEGTGGANTEAFF. The full variable domain, its missing parts supplied by reference TRBV29-1 and TRBJ1-1, is SAVISQKPSRDICQRGTSLTIQCQVDSQVTMMFWYRQQPGQSLTLIATANQGSEATYESGFVIDKFPISRPNLTFSTLTVSNMSPEDSSIYLCSVEGTGGANTEAFFGQGTRLTVV.

The chain recombines TRBV18 with TRBJ1-2, with D tentatively TRBD1 (5 bases). Germline CDR1 KGHSH, CDR2 LQKENI. V lost 5 bases and J lost 0, with 10 bases in between. The CDR3 contains 14 residues. The CDR3 sequence: CASSATGSNYGYTF. In nucleotides, the CDR3 is TGTGCCAGCTCAGCCACAGGATCTAACTATGGCTACACCTTC. Full variable domain (outside the CDR3, taken from reference TRBV18 and TRBJ1-2): NAGVMQNPRHLVRRRGQEARLRCSPMKGHSHVYWYRQLPEEGLKFMVYLQKENIIDESGMPKERFSAEFPKEGPSILRIQQVVRGDSAAYFCASSATGSNYGYTFGSGTRLTVV.

This clone was detected a few times. The CDR3 nucleotides are TGTGCCAGCTCGCCTCTTACCGGGACAGGGTACGAGCAGTACTTC. This codes for CASSPLTGTGYEQYF. This chain joins TRBV18 and TRBJ2-7; the match to TRBD1 covers 9 bases. V trimming: 6 bases; J trimming: 4 bases; junction bases outside the gene matches: 10. This CDR3 has 15 amino acids. The germline V gene has CDR1 KGHSH and CDR2 LQKENI.

This sequence joins TRBV15 and TRBJ1-5; no firm D call. This CDR3 spans 14 amino acids. The ends were cut back, 3 bases at V and 2 bases at J, with 8 bases in the middle. Germline CDR1 and CDR2: LNHNV and YYDKDF (reference sequence). CDR3 protein: CATSRDFGNQPQHF. CDR3 coding DNA: TGTGCCACCAGCAGGGATTTCGGCAATCAGCCCCAGCATTTT. The full variable domain, its missing parts supplied by reference TRBV15 and TRBJ1-5, is DAMVIQNPRYQVTQFGKPVTLSCSQTLNHNVMYWYQQKSSQAPKLLFHYYDKDFNNEADTPDNFQSRRPNTSFCFLDIRSPGLGDTAMYLCATSRDFGNQPQHFGDGTRLSIL.

V and J are TRBV6-5 and TRBJ1-6, with TRBD1 matching 11 bases. Germline V gene sequence: CDR1 MNHEY, CDR2 SVGAGI. CDR3 length: 14 amino acids. Losses at the gene ends were 4 bases for V and 9 bases for J; bases not matched to a gene: 2. The CDR3, as DNA: TGTGCCAGCAGTTGGACAGGGGGCAGTTCACCCCTCCACTTT. As protein: CASSWTGGSSPLHF.

The chain employs TRBV2 and TRBJ2-3; 14 bases are shared with TRBD2. The CDR3 is 15 residues long. Germline V gene lookup returns CDR1 SNHLY and CDR2 FYNNEI. V was pared by 6 bases and J by 3 bases, with 2 bases of the junction left unmatched. The CDR3, as DNA: TGTGCCAGCAGAGGGACTAGCGGGGGAACAGATACGCAGTATTTT. Amino acids: CASRGTSGGTDTQYF.

V usage is TRBV19 and J usage is TRBJ1-6; D may be TRBD1 (5 bases). V was pared by 5 bases and J by 7 bases, with 18 bases between. CDR1 LNHDA and CDR2 SQIVND come from the germline V gene (reference sequence). The CDR3 is 16 amino acids. CDR3 residues: CASSRGRDSGNSPLHF. CDR3 nucleotides: TGTGCCAGTAGTCGGGGAAGAGACAGTGGCAATTCACCCCTCCACTTT.

The sample holds one count of this clone. This chain uses TRBV11-3 with TRBJ1-1, with unresolved D. V was cut by 0 bases and J by 2 bases, with 13 bases left in between. Germline-derived CDR1 and CDR2 are SGHNT and YENEEA. This CDR3 comprises 16 residues. The CDR3 spells CASSLELLAANTEAFF. CDR3 DNA: TGTGCCAGCAGCTTAGAGCTTCTGGCGGCAAACACTGAAGCTTTCTTT.